The entry below gives a single T cell receptor beta chain sequence along with its context. The data are from a study of cytomegalovirus exposure and HLA in healthy donors. 13 Jbeta primers and 60 Vbeta primers were used for the PCR. The protocol was immunoSEQ multiplex PCR, while the TCRdb copy is restricted to in-frame clones and leaves out a portion. The sample has some 130,000 clones; around 69% are singletons. CDR1 MRHNA and CDR2 SNTAGT come from the germline V gene. This CDR3 spans 14 amino acids. The V gene lost 6 bases and the J gene lost 4 bases, with 13 bases spanning the gap. The J gene is TRBJ1-5, the V gene TRBV6-4; D is possibly TRBD1 (6 bases). Sequencing used PBMCs. The receptor's source is a human donor in good health. The CDR3 sequence: CASRHRDKNQPQHF. The CDR3 bases are TGTGCCAGCAGACACCGGGACAAAAATCAGCCCCAGCATTTT.